These 9 T cell receptor beta chains originate from one sample sequenced in a study of T-cell reconstitution after alpha-beta-depleted transplantation in children. Using unique molecular identifiers, the investigators prepared the TCRbeta library. TCRdb reprocessed the PCR reads via MiXCR and lists one record per CDR3 protein. The sample gives approximately 800,000 distinct CDR3 sequences, about 16% of which show up once; around 4.5% is in the top ten. The sequenced sample was PBMCs, mostly from graft donor cells, obtained 360 days after TCRalphabeta/CD19-depleted stem cell transplant. These receptors were collected from a male patient under 18 who had a stem cell transplant for acute lymphoblastic leukemia, so the T cells may come from the graft donor.

A single count supports this clonotype. J is TRBJ1-4 and V is TRBV12-3 or TRBV12-4, with D hard to call. The CDR3 totals 15 residues. V was trimmed by 5 bases and J by 5 bases, leaving 15 bases between them. CDR3 in DNA: TGTGCCAGCAGTCTAGGTCGGTTTGTCAATGAAAAACTGTTTTTT. This sequence encodes CASSLGRFVNEKLFF.

The sample holds a few counts of this clonotype. This rearrangement joins TRBV5-1 to TRBJ2-7; 7 bases are a match to TRBD2. The V and J ends lost 5 bases and 1 base, in that order; junction bases with no gene match: 9. Germline CDR1 and CDR2: SGHRS and YFSETQ. This CDR3 region has 15 residues. CDR3 loop: CASRLSTSASYEQYF. The CDR3 DNA sequence: TGCGCCAGCAGATTAAGTACTAGCGCATCCTACGAGCAGTACTTC.

There are a few counts of this clonotype. The chain couples TRBV29-1 to TRBJ2-1, with D maybe TRBD1 (6 bases). Trimming took 4 bases from V and 5 from J, leaving 30 bases between them. Germline lookup yields CDR1 SQVTM and CDR2 ANQGSEA. The CDR3 covers 19 residues. CDR3 coding DNA: TGCAGCGTTGTCGCCAGGGGAACTGTGAAGGCAGGTGACAACAATGAGCAGTTCTTC. This encodes CSVVARGTVKAGDNNEQFF.

This clonotype was counted many times. V gene TRBV7-9 combines with J gene TRBJ1-2; no clear D gene. The V gene's germline CDR1 is SEHNR and CDR2 FQNEAQ (reference sequence). V shed 4 bases and J shed 8 bases, with 8 bases lying between them. This CDR3 contains 11 residues. DNA for the CDR3: TGTGCCAGCAGCTCTCCAAGAGGCTACACCTTC. This gives the protein CASSSPRGYTF.

The chain employs TRBV12-3 or TRBV12-4 and TRBJ2-1; D gene unclear. V was trimmed by 5 bases and J by 6 bases, leaving 14 bases between them. The CDR3 extends over 14 amino acids. CDR3 amino acids: CASSPLVRVNEQFF. CDR3 nucleotides: TGTGCCAGCAGTCCATTGGTTCGGGTCAATGAGCAGTTCTTC.

CDR3 nucleotide sequence: TGTGCCAGCAGTGACTCGCGCTTTACAGATACGCAGTATTTT. It yields the protein CASSDSRFTDTQYF. This sequence joins TRBV6-4 and TRBJ2-3, with D unclear. V dropped 0 bases and J dropped 3 bases, with 7 bases sitting between them. Germline CDR1 MRHNA, CDR2 SNTAGT. The CDR3 is made up of 14 amino acids.

The chain combines TRBV5-1 with TRBJ2-1; D gene unclear. The V gene lost 4 bases and the J gene lost 7 bases, with 9 bases spanning the gap. Germline V CDR1 and CDR2: SGHRS, YFSETQ. The CDR3 extends over 12 amino acids. CDR3: CASSLYHNEQFF. CDR3 sequence (DNA): TGCGCCAGCAGCCTATATCATAATGAGCAGTTCTTC.

This clonotype appeared a few times. The chain recombines TRBV3-1 with TRBJ2-1; D is possibly TRBD1 (5 bases). The CDR3 runs to 13 residues. Germline V gene sequence: CDR1 LGHDT, CDR2 YNNKEL (reference sequence). V lost 1 base to trimming and J lost 14 bases, with 15 bases between them. In DNA form, the CDR3 reads TGTGCCAGCAGCCAAGTTCTACGGACATCCAAGTTCTTC. Its protein product is CASSQVLRTSKFF.

This clonotype was seen more than once but under ten times. The V gene is TRBV27, the J gene TRBJ1-2; the match to TRBD1 covers 9 bases. Germline V gene data show CDR1 as MNHEY and CDR2 as SMNVEV (reference sequence). This CDR3 spans 12 amino acids. The CDR3: CASGQGFGGYTF. In DNA form, the CDR3 reads TGTGCGTCGGGACAGGGTTTCGGAGGCTACACCTTC.